A single sample gave rise to the 22 T cell receptor beta chains below, sequenced in a study of blood T cell repertoires in COVID-19. The method was immunoSEQ multiplex PCR; TCRdb's version includes in-frame clones alone and lacks a portion of them. The sample consists of tens of thousands of clones, around three quarters of them appearing once. The sample was peripheral blood. These receptors all stem from a man aged 55 to 70 with active or convalescent COVID-19.

The chain combines TRBV7-3 with TRBJ2-5, with 10 nucleotides matching TRBD2. The germline V gene encodes CDR1 SGHTA and CDR2 FQGTGA. Losses at the gene ends were 0 bases for V and 7 bases for J; bases not matched to a gene: 8. The CDR3 consists of 16 residues. In DNA form, the CDR3 reads TGTGCCAGCAGCTTAACGCACACTAGCGGGACTGGGACCCAGTACTTC. Translation gives CASSLTHTSGTGTQYF. The variable domain in full, completed from reference TRBV7-3 and TRBJ2-5, reads GAGVSQTPSNKVTEKGKYVELRCDPISGHTALYWYRQSLGQGPEFLIYFQGTGAADDSGLPNDRFFAVRPEGSVSTLKIQRTERGDSAVYLCASSLTHTSGTGTQYFGPGTRLLVL.

This clone was recorded once. This chain uses TRBV5-8 with TRBJ1-5; tentative D call: TRBD1 (6 bases). The CDR3 is made up of 15 amino acids. Germline lookup yields CDR1 SGHTS and CDR2 YDEGEE. V lost 2 bases, J lost 3 bases, and 12 bases lay in between. The CDR3 sequence is CASSLLRGDNQPQHF. The CDR3 DNA sequence: TGTGCCAGCAGCTTACTCAGGGGTGACAATCAGCCCCAGCATTTT.

V gene TRBV27 combines with J gene TRBJ1-2, with D perhaps TRBD1 (6 bases). V lost 2 bases, J lost 2 bases, and 12 bases lay in between. This CDR3 region has 15 residues. Germline V gene data show CDR1 as MNHEY and CDR2 as SMNVEV (reference sequence). CDR3 nucleotides: TGTGCCAGCAGTTTAGTGATGGGGGCGAACTATGGCTACACCTTC. Translated: CASSLVMGANYGYTF.

This clone appeared once. The V gene is TRBV6-5, the J gene TRBJ2-1; D possibly corresponds to TRBD2 (7 bases). Germline V gene lookup returns CDR1 MNHEY and CDR2 SVGAGI. This CDR3 region has 15 residues. The germline V and J ends were trimmed by 7 bases and 0 bases, with 13 bases remaining between them. CDR3 protein: CASMGGGLSYNEQFF. The CDR3 DNA is TGTGCCAGCATGGGGGGGGGCCTCTCCTACAATGAGCAGTTCTTC.

The V and J genes are TRBV4-1 and TRBJ1-5, with D uncertain. The germline gives CDR1 MGHRA, CDR2 YSYEKL. The CDR3 runs 14 residues. Deletions cut 4 bases from V and 2 bases from J, with 9 bases between. The CDR3 protein is CASSPGWGNQPQHF. The CDR3 bases are TGCGCCAGCAGCCCGGGGTGGGGCAATCAGCCCCAGCATTTT.

The chain employs TRBV7-6 and TRBJ2-2, with 8 bases lining up with TRBD2. Germline V CDR1 and CDR2: SGHVS, FNYEAQ. After removal of 6 bases from V and 1 base from J, the junction contained 10 bases not matched to a gene. The CDR3 length is 17 residues. CDR3 sequence: CASSSLLSGGNTGELFF. CDR3 DNA: TGTGCCAGCAGTTCCCTTTTAAGCGGGGGGAACACCGGGGAGCTGTTTTTT.

This clone was observed a single time. This chain links TRBV7-8 with TRBJ1-5; tentative D call: TRBD1 (6 bases). The CDR3 runs to 16 residues. V was clipped by 4 bases and J by 4 bases, with 17 bases between them. Germline CDR1 is SGHVS and CDR2 is FQNEAQ. DNA of the CDR3: TGTGCCAGCAGCTCATTACAAGGACAGATAAATCAGCCCCAGCATTTT. Protein: CASSSLQGQINQPQHF.

CDR3 DNA: TGTGCCAGCAGAGAGACAGGGGTAAATACGCAGTATTTT. This sequence encodes CASRETGVNTQYF. The chain uses TRBV6-5 and TRBJ2-3, with 8 bases that match TRBD1. The trim removed 6 bases at V and 7 bases at J, leaving 6 bases unmatched. The V gene's germline CDR1 is MNHEY and CDR2 SVGAGI. This CDR3 is built from 13 residues.

The chain carries TRBV2 and TRBJ2-1; 9 positions match TRBD2. J gave up 6 bases and V 7 bases, and 7 bases lay outside the gene matches. This CDR3 region has 14 residues. Germline CDR1 and CDR2: SNHLY and FYNNEI. The CDR3, as DNA: TGTGCCAGCAAGTGGCGGGGGGGCCGCAATGAGCAGTTCTTC. As protein: CASKWRGGRNEQFF.

The rearrangement links TRBV7-9 to TRBJ1-5, with D maybe TRBD1 (5 bases). Germline CDR1 SEHNR, CDR2 FQNEAQ (reference sequence). This CDR3 has 13 amino acids. The germline V and J ends were trimmed by 3 bases and 6 bases, with 9 bases remaining between them. The CDR3 is CASSLGQGQPQHF. Here the CDR3 DNA reads TGTGCCAGCAGCTTGGGGCAGGGTCAGCCCCAGCATTTT. The full variable domain, rest sourced from reference TRBV7-9 and TRBJ1-5, is DTGVSQNPRHKITKRGQNVTFRCDPISEHNRLYWYRQTLGQGPEFLTYFQNEAQLEKSRLLSDRFSAERPKGSFSTLEIQRTEQGDSAMYLCASSLGQGQPQHFGDGTRLSIL.

The table lists this clone with a count of one. The CDR3 region is CASSSVGTDGNTIYF. The CDR3 DNA reads TGTGCCAGCAGTTCGGTCGGGACAGACGGAAACACCATATATTTT. The chain joins TRBV28 to TRBJ1-3; 7 nucleotides agree with TRBD1. Germline CDR1 and CDR2: MDHEN and SYDVKM. This CDR3 comprises 15 residues. Germline trimming cut 4 bases from V and 4 bases from J; bases unmatched to any gene: 7.

This clone turned up a few times. The CDR3, as DNA: TGTGCCAGCAGCTACCGGGACAGATACTATGGCTACACCTTC. It yields the protein CASSYRDRYYGYTF. The chain combines TRBV3-1 (or the pseudogene TRBV3-2) with TRBJ1-2, with 7 bases matching TRBD1. J gave up 3 bases and V 5 bases, and 6 bases lay outside the gene matches. The CDR3 sequence is 14 residues long. Germline CDR1 is LGHDT and CDR2 is YNNKEL (reference sequence).

The genes are TRBV18 and TRBJ1-6; 8 bases map to TRBD1. The ends lost 4 bases at V and 7 bases at J; junction bases unmatched: 6. CDR1 and CDR2 from the germline V gene are KGHSH and LQKENI. The CDR3 consists of 15 residues. The CDR3 DNA sequence: TGTGCCAGCTCACTGGGACAGGAGACGAATTCACCCCTCCACTTT. It encodes CASSLGQETNSPLHF.

This rearrangement joins TRBV4-2 to TRBJ2-2, with a possible D match to TRBD2 (6 bases). Trimming removed 0 bases from V and 3 bases from J, with 11 bases in between. The CDR3 is made up of 16 amino acids. Germline V gives CDR1 LGHNA, CDR2 YNFKEQ. As DNA, the CDR3 is TGTGCCAGCAGCCAAGAAGGGCGGGATTACACCGGGGAGCTGTTTTTT. Protein: CASSQEGRDYTGELFF.

This rearrangement joins TRBV10-1 to TRBJ1-2, with 7 bases lining up with TRBD1. This CDR3 is built from 14 residues. Per the germline V gene, CDR1 is WNHNN and CDR2 is SYGVQD (reference sequence). J lost 4 bases, V lost 2 bases, and 4 bases had no gene match. The CDR3 coding sequence is TGCGCCAGCAGTGAGAGGGGGCCAGGCTATGGCTACACCTTC. This translates into CASSERGPGYGYTF.

The chain recombines TRBV29-1 with TRBJ1-1; weak D call: TRBD1 (6 bases). This CDR3 is 14 amino acids long. The V end was cut by 6 bases, the J end by 4 bases, with 18 bases between. In germline, CDR1 is SQVTM, CDR2 ANQGSEA. DNA of the CDR3: TGCAGCGTCTTGGGGGTCAGAGGGGGCACTGAAGCTTTCTTT. Its translation: CSVLGVRGGTEAFF.

V is TRBV30 and J is TRBJ2-5; 12 bases are a match to TRBD2. There are 15 residues in the CDR3. Per germline, CDR1 GTSNPN and CDR2 SVGIG (reference sequence). V lost 0 bases to trimming and J lost 1 base; unmatched junction nucleotides: 0. Here the CDR3 reads CAWSVLAGGQETQYF. DNA for the CDR3: TGTGCCTGGAGTGTACTAGCGGGGGGCCAAGAGACCCAGTACTTC.

This rearrangement joins TRBV12-5 to TRBJ2-1; 7 nucleotides align to TRBD2. The germline V gene has CDR1 LGHNT and CDR2 FRNRAP. CDR3 length: 15 residues. V shed 5 bases, J shed 4 bases, and the junction held 8 bases outside the gene matches. The chain's CDR3 is CASGPLGGGYNEQFF. The CDR3 region has the DNA TGTGCTAGTGGTCCGCTGGGGGGGGGATACAATGAGCAGTTCTTC.

The J gene is TRBJ1-3, the V gene TRBV7-2; 7 bases line up with TRBD1. Germline V gene sequence: CDR1 SGHTA, CDR2 FQGNSA. J lost 4 bases, V lost 3 bases, and 9 bases had no gene match. This CDR3 is 16 amino acids long. For the CDR3, the DNA is TGTGCCAGCAGCTTGACAGGGCAGGTATACGGAAACACCATATATTTT. It specifies CASSLTGQVYGNTIYF.

The genes are TRBV5-1 and TRBJ2-1; tentative D call: TRBD1 (5 bases). V was cut by 2 bases and J by 10 bases, with 13 bases left in between. The length of the CDR3 is 13 residues. The germline gives CDR1 SGHRS, CDR2 YFSETQ. CDR3 coding DNA: TGCGCCAGCAGCTTTACAGGCCCCCGGGAGCAGTTCTTC. As protein: CASSFTGPREQFF.

This chain connects TRBV4-1 to TRBJ2-3; D possibly corresponds to TRBD2 (5 bases). The CDR3 spans 16 residues. V lost 1 base, J lost 7 bases, and 18 bases lay in between. Germline V gene lookup returns CDR1 MGHRA and CDR2 YSYEKL. The DNA of the CDR3 is TGCGCCAGCAGCCAAGTTCGCGGGCCTAGAAGCCATACGCAGTATTTT. It is translated as CASSQVRGPRSHTQYF.

DNA of the CDR3: TGCGCCAGCAGCTGGGGACAGACTAACCAAGAGACCCAGTACTTC. This translates into CASSWGQTNQETQYF. This sequence joins TRBV5-1 and TRBJ2-5; 7 positions agree with TRBD1. The CDR3 totals 15 residues. Germline assignment: CDR1 SGHRS and CDR2 YFSETQ. J gave up 0 bases and V 3 bases, and 5 bases lay outside the gene matches. Filled out from reference TRBV5-1 and TRBJ2-5, the complete variable domain reads KAGVTQTPRYLIKTRGQQVTLSCSPISGHRSVSWYQQTPGQGLQFLFEYFSETQRNKGNFPGRFSGRQFSNSRSEMNVSTLELGDSALYLCASSWGQTNQETQYFGPGTRLLVL.